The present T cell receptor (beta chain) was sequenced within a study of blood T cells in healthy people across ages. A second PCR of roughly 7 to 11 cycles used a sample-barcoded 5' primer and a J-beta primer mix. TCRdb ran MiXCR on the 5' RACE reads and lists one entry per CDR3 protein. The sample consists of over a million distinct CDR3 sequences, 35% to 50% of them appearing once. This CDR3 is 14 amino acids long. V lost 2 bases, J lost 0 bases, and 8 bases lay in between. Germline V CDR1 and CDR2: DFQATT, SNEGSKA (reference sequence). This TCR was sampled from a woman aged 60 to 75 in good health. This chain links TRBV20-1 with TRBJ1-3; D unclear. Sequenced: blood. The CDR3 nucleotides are TGCAGTGCTAGAAGACGGGTCTCTGGAAACACCATATATTTT. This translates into CSARRRVSGNTIYF.